This T cell receptor (beta chain) was sequenced during a study of T cells after yellow fever vaccination. Regarding the study as a whole: The appearance of a small share of clonotypes in both CD4 and CD8 compartments was observed.

Generation of TCR cDNA used 5'RACE template switching (which added a universal primer site and UMIs). Each CDR3 protein gets one entry after TCRdb re-called the 5' RACE reads with MiXCR. The sample carries roughly 96,000 distinct CDR3 sequences, roughly 9% recorded once. The CDR3 is made up of 13 amino acids. With 7 bases clipped from V and 4 bases from J, the junction kept 8 bases outside the gene matches. The germline V gene has CDR1 SQVTM and CDR2 ANQGSEA. The sample holds a few counts of this clonotype. The input for sequencing was CD8+ T cells not binding an NS4B(214-222) dextramer, sorted from PBMCs, taken around 14 days after the first yellow fever vaccination. The sequence was collected from a young man who received the YFV17D yellow fever vaccine. V usage is TRBV29-1 and J usage is TRBJ2-3, with 7 bases that match TRBD1. The DNA of the CDR3 is TGCAGCGCCCGGAAAGGACAGGCAGATACGCAGTATTTT. This codes for CSARKGQADTQYF.